Each of the 2 T cell receptor beta chains below was sequenced from the same sample in a study of blood T cells in healthy people across ages. The authors ran a second PCR of about 6 to 11 cycles using a sample-barcoded 5' primer and a J-beta primer mix. Using its own MiXCR run on the 5' RACE reads, TCRdb lists one record per CDR3 protein. The profile covers 1.5 million or so distinct CDR3 sequences, with around two fifths appearing a single time and roughly 7.9% taken by the ten largest. The sequenced material came from blood. Receptors were obtained from a woman aged 18 to 35 in good health.

This clonotype showed up just a few times. Its ends do not fully match the called genes, so a read error is possible. The CDR3 reads CANSLSTSGGNEQFF. The CDR3 nucleotides are TGTGCCAACAGTTTATCAACTAGCGGGGGCAATGAGCAGTTCTTC. This sequence joins TRBV27 and TRBJ2-1; 11 nucleotides agree with TRBD2. The CDR3 loop spans 15 amino acids. CDR1 is MNHEY, CDR2 SMNVEV, per germline (reference sequence).

Points on this clonotype: The junction differs from germline at one of its ends, possibly a read error. The rearrangement uses TRBV4-1 and TRBJ2-5, with D hard to call. The CDR3 loop spans 17 amino acids. Germline CDR1 and CDR2: MGHRA and YSYEKL. The CDR3 region has the DNA TGCGCCAGCAACCAAGATAGTCCGGTTGTATTTGGCGAGACCCAGTACTTC. Its translation is CASNQDSPVVFGETQYF.